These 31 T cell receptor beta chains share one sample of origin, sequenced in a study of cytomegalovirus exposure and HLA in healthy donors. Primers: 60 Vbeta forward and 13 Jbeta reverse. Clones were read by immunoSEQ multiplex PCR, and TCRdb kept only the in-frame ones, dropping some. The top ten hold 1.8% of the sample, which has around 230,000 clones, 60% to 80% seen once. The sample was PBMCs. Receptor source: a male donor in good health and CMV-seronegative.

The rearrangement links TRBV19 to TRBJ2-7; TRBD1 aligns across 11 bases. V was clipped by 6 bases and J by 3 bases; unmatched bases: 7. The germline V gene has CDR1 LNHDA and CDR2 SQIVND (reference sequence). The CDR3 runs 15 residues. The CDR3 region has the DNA TGTGCCAGTAGCCCGGACAGGGGGCACTTCTACGAGCAGTACTTC. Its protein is CASSPDRGHFYEQYF.

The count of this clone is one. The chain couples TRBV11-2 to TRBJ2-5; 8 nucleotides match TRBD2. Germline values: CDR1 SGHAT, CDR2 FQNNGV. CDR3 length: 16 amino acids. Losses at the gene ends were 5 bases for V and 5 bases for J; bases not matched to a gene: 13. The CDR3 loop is CASSPTQGLVGETQYF. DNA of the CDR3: TGTGCCAGCAGCCCCACCCAGGGACTAGTAGGGGAGACCCAGTACTTC.

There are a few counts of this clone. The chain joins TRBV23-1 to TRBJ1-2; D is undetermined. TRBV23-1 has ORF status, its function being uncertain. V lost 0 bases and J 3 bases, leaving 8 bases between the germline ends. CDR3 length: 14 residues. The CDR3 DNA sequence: TGCGCCAGCAGTCAATCCGAGGGTGACTATGGCTACACCTTC. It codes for CASSQSEGDYGYTF.

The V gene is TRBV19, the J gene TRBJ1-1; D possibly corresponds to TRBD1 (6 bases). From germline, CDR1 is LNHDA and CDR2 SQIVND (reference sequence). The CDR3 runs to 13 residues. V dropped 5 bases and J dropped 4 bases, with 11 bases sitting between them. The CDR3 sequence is CASSAGRGTEAFF. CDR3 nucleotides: TGTGCCAGTAGTGCAGGCAGGGGCACTGAAGCTTTCTTT.

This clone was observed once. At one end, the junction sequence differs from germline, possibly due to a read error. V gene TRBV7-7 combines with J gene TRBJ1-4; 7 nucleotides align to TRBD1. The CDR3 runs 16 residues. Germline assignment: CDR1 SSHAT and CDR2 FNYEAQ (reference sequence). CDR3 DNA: TGTGCTAGCAGCTTAGTAGAGGGACAGAGTAATGAAAAACTGTTTTTT. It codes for CASSLVEGQSNEKLFF.

The CDR3 spells CASSVSGGLTDTQYF. The CDR3 nucleotides are TGTGCCAGCAGCGTTAGCGGGGGACTCACAGATACGCAGTATTTT. V is TRBV7-3 and J is TRBJ2-3; 9 bases agree with TRBD2. CDR3 length equals 15 residues. CDR1 is SGHTA and CDR2 is FQGTGA in the germline V gene. The junction had 5 bases not matched to a gene; V was cut back by 5 bases and J by 2 bases.

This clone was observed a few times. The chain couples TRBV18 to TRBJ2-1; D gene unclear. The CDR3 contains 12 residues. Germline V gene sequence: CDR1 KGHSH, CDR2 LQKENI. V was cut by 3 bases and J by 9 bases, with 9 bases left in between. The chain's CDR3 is CASSPPFLEQFF. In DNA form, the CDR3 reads TGTGCCAGCTCACCCCCCTTTCTTGAGCAGTTCTTC.

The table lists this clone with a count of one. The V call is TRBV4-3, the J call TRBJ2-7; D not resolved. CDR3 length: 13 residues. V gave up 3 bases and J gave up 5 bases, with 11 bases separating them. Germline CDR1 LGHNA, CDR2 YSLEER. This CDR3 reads CASSHLLNNEQYF. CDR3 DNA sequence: TGCGCCAGCAGCCACTTACTCAATAACGAGCAGTACTTC.

CDR3 sequence: CASSDVDSRGEQFF. The DNA of the CDR3 is TGTGCCAGCAGTGATGTGGATTCTCGGGGTGAGCAGTTCTTC. This chain links TRBV2 with TRBJ2-1, with D perhaps matching TRBD2 (5 bases). CDR3 length: 14 amino acids. Per the germline V gene, CDR1 is SNHLY and CDR2 is FYNNEI. V was cut by 3 bases and J by 9 bases, with 15 bases left in between. The entire variable domain, with the rest obtained from reference TRBV2 and TRBJ2-1, is as follows: EPEVTQTPSHQVTQMGQEVILRCVPISNHLYFYWYRQILGQKVEFLVSFYNNEISEKSEIFDDQFSVERPDGSNFTLKIRSTKLEDSAMYFCASSDVDSRGEQFFGPGTRLTVL.

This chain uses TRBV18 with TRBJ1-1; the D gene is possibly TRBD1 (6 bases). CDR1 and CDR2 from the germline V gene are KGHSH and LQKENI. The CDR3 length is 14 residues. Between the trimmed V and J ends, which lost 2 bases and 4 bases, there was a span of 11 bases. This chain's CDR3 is CASSPRGGGTEAFF. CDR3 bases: TGTGCCAGCTCACCAAGGGGAGGGGGCACTGAAGCTTTCTTT.

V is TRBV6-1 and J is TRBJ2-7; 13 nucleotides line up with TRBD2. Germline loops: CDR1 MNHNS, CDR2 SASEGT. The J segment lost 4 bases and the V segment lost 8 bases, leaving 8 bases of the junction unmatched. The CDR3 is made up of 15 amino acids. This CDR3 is CASADGLAGVYEQYF. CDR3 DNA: TGTGCCAGCGCCGATGGACTAGCGGGAGTATACGAGCAGTACTTC.

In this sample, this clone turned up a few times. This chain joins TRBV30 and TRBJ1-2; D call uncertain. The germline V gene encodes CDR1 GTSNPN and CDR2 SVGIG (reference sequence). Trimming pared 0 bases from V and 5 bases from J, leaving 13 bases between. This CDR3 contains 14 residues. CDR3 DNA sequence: TGTGCCTGGAGTGTAATGAGAACGGGGTATGGCTACACCTTC. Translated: CAWSVMRTGYGYTF.

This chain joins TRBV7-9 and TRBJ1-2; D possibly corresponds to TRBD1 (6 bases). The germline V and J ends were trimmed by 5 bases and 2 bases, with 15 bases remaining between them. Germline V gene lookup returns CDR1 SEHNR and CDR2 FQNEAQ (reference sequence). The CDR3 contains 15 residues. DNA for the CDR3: TGTGCCAGCAGCCTCTTAACGGGACACAACTATGGCTACACCTTC. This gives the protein CASSLLTGHNYGYTF.

The CDR3 nucleotides are TGTGCCAGCTACACGGGGGGGCAGCAGTCAGATACGCAGTATTTT. This encodes CASYTGGQQSDTQYF. This rearrangement joins TRBV6-5 to TRBJ2-3; 8 bases map to TRBD2. The CDR3 is 15 amino acids. Germline V lookup: CDR1 MNHEY, CDR2 SVGAGI. V trimming: 8 bases; J trimming: 4 bases; junction bases outside the gene matches: 11.

The CDR3 region is CASRFTQGVEQFF. CDR3 nucleotide sequence: TGTGCCAGCAGATTCACACAGGGCGTTGAGCAGTTCTTC. The chain carries TRBV5-6 and TRBJ2-1; D possibly corresponds to TRBD1 (6 bases). Trimming removed 5 bases from V and 9 bases from J, with 15 bases in between. The germline V gene encodes CDR1 SGHDT and CDR2 YYEEEE. The CDR3 extends over 13 amino acids.

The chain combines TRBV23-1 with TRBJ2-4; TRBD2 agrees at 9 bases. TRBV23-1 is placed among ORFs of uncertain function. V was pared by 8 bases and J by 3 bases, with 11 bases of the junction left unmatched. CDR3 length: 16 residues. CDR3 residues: CASHPKGGRVKNIQYF. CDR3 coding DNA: TGCGCCAGCCACCCAAAGGGCGGGAGGGTCAAAAACATTCAGTACTTC.

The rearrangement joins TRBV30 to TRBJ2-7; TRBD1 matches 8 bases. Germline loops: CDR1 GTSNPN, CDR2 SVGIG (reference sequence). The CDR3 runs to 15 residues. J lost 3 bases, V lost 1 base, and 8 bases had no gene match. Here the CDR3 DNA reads TGTGCCTGGAGTGCCTTCGGACAGGGTCGCTACGAGCAGTACTTC. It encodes CAWSAFGQGRYEQYF.

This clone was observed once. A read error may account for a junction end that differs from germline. CDR3 DNA: TGTGCCAGCAGTTTAGAAGGGGCCGGTACATCCTACAATGGGCAGTTCTTC. This translates into CASSLEGAGTSYNGQFF. The rearrangement links TRBV27 to TRBJ2-1; D possibly corresponds to TRBD1 (5 bases). The CDR3 spans 17 residues. CDR1 MNHEY and CDR2 SMNVEV come from the germline V gene (reference sequence).

DNA for the CDR3: TGTGCCAGCAGCTTAGACGGCGGGGGGTACGAGCAGTACTTC. Residues: CASSLDGGGYEQYF. The chain couples TRBV7-9 to TRBJ2-7; 8 bases agree with TRBD2. Germline values: CDR1 SEHNR, CDR2 FQNEAQ (reference sequence). The CDR3 is 14 residues long. V was pared by 1 base and J by 4 bases, with 3 bases of the junction left unmatched.

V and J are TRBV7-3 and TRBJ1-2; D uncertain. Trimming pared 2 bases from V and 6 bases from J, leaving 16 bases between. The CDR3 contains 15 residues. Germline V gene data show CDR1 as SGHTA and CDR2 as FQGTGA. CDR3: CASSLAGWDWNGYTF. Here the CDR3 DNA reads TGTGCCAGCAGCTTAGCGGGATGGGATTGGAATGGCTACACCTTC.

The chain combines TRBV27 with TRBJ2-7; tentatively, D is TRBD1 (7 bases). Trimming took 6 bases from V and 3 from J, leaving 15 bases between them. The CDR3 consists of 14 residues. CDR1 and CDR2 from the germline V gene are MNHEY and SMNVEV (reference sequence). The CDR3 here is CASRGQMGGYEQYF. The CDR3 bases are TGTGCCAGCAGGGGACAGATGGGAGGCTACGAGCAGTACTTC.

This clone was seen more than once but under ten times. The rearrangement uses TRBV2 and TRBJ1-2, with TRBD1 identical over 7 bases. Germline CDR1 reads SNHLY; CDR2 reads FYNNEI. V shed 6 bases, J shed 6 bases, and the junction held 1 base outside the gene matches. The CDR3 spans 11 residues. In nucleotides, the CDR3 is TGTGCCAGCAGCACAGGGGATGGCTACACCTTC. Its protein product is CASSTGDGYTF.

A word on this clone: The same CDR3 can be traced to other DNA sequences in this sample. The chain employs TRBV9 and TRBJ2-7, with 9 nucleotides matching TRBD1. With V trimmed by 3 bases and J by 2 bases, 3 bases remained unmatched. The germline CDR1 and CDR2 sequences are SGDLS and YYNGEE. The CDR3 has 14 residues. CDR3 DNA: TGTGCCAGCAGCGCCGGGACAGGGACCTACGAGCAGTACTTC. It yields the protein CASSAGTGTYEQYF.

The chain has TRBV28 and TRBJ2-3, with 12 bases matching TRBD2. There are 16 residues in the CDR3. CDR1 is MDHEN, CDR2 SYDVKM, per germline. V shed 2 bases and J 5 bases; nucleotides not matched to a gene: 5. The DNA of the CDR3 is TGTGCCAGCAGTTTAGGACTAGCGGGATCTGGAGATACGCAGTATTTT. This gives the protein CASSLGLAGSGDTQYF.

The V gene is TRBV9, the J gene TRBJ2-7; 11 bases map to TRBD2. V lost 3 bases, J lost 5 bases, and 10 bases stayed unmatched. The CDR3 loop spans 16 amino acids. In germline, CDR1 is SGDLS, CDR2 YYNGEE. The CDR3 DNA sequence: TGTGCCAGCAGCGCAATTAGCGGGGGGGGCGTCAACGAGCAGTACTTC. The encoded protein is CASSAISGGGVNEQYF.

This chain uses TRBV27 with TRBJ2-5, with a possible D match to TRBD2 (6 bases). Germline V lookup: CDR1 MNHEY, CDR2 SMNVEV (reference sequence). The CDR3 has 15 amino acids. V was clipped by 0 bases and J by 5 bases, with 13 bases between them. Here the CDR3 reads CASSLSMLGGETQYF. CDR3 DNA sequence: TGTGCCAGCAGTTTATCGATGCTAGGAGGGGAGACCCAGTACTTC.

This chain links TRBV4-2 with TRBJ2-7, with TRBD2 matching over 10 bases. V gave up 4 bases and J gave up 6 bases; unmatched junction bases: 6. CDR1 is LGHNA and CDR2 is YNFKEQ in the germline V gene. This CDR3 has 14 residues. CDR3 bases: TGTGCCAGCAGCCCAAGCGGGGGGGCGGCCGAGCAGTACTTC. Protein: CASSPSGGAAEQYF.

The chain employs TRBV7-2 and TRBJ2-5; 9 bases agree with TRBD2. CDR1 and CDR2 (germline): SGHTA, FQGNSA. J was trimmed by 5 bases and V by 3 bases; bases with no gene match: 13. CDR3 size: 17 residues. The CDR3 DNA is TGTGCCAGCAGCTTTAGGGGTGGCGGGGGGGCCTACGAGACCCAGTACTTC. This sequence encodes CASSFRGGGGAYETQYF.

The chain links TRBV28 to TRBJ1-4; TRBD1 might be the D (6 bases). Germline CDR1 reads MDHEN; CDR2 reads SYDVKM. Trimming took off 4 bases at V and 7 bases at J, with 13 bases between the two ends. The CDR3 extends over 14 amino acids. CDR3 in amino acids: CASSYQGQSEKLFF. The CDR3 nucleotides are TGTGCCAGCAGTTATCAGGGGCAGAGTGAAAAACTGTTTTTT.

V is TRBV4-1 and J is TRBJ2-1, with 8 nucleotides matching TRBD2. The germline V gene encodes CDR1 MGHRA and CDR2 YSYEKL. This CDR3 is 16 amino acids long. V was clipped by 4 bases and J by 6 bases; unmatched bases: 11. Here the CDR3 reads CASSPGASGFINEQFF. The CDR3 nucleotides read TGCGCCAGCAGCCCCGGGGCTAGCGGGTTTATCAATGAGCAGTTCTTC.

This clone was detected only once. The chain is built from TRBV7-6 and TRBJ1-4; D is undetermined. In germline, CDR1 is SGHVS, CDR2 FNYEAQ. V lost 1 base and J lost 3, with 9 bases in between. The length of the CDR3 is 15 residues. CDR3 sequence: CASSLVAGSNEKLFF. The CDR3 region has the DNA TGTGCCAGCAGCTTAGTGGCGGGATCTAATGAAAAACTGTTTTTT.